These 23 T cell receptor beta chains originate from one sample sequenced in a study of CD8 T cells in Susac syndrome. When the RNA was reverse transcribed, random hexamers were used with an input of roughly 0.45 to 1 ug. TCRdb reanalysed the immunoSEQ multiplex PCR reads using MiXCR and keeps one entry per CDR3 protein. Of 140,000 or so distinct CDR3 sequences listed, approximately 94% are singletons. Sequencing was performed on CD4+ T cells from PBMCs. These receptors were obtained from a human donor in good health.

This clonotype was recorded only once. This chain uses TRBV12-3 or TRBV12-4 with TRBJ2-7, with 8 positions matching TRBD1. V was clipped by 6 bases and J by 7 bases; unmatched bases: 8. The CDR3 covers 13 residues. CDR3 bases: TGTGCCAGCAGAACTCAGGGGGCGGAGGAGCAGTACTTC. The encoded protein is CASRTQGAEEQYF.

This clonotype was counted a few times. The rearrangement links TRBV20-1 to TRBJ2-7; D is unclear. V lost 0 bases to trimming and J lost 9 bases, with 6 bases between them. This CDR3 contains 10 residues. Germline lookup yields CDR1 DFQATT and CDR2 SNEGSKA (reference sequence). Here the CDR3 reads CSARDLGQYF. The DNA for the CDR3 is TGCAGTGCTAGAGACCTGGGGCAGTACTTC.

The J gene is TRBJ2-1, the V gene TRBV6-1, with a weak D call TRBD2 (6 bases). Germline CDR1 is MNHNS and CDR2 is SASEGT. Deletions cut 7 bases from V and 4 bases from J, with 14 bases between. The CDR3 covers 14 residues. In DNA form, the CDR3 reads TGTGCCAGCATCCCTCACGGGGGATACAATGAGCAGTTCTTC. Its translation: CASIPHGGYNEQFF.

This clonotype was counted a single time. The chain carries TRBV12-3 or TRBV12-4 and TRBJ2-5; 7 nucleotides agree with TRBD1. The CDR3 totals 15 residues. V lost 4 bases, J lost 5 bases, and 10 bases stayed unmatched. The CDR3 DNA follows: TGTGCCAGCAGTTCTTTTAAAGGGGGCCGGGAGACCCAGTACTTC. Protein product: CASSSFKGGRETQYF.

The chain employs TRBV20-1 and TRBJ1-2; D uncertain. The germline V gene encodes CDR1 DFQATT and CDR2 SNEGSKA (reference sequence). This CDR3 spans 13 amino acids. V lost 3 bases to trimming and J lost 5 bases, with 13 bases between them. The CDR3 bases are TGCAGTGCTAGCCTCGCATTAGGGTATGGCTACACCTTC. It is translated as CSASLALGYGYTF.

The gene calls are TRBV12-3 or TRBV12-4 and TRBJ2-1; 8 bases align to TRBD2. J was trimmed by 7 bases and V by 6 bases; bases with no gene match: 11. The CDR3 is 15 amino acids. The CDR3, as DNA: TGTGCCAGCAGCTGGTCCGGGACTAGAGAGAATGAGCAGTTCTTC. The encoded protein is CASSWSGTRENEQFF.

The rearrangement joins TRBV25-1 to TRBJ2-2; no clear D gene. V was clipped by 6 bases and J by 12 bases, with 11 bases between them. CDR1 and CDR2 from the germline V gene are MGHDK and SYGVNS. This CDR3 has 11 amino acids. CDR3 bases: TGTGCCAGCAGGGGTGGGCAGAAGCTGTTTTTT. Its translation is CASRGGQKLFF.

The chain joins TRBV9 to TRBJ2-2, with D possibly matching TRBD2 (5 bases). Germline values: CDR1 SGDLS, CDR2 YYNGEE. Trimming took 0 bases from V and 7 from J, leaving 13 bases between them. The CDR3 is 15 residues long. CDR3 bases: TGTGCCAGCAGCGTAGCGGGGTGGGAACACGGGGAGCTGTTTTTT. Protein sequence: CASSVAGWEHGELFF.

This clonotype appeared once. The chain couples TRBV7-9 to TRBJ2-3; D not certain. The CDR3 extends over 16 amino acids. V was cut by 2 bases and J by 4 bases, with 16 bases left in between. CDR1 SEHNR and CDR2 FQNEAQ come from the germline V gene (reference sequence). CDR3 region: CASSLPGLPGADTQYF. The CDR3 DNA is TGTGCCAGCAGCTTACCCGGGCTACCTGGTGCAGATACGCAGTATTTT.

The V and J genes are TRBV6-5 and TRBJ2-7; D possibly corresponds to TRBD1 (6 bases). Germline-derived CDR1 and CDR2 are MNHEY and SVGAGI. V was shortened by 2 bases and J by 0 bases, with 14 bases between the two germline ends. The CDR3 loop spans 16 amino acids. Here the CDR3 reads CASSYALGTHSYEQYF. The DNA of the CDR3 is TGTGCCAGCAGTTACGCTCTTGGGACACACTCCTACGAGCAGTACTTC.

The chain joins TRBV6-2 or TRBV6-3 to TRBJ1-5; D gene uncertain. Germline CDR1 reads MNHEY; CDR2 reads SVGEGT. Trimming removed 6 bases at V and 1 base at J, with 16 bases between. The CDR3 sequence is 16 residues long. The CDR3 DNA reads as TGTGCCAGCAGGGAATTACAGCTTAGAAGCAATCAGCCCCAGCATTTT. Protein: CASRELQLRSNQPQHF.

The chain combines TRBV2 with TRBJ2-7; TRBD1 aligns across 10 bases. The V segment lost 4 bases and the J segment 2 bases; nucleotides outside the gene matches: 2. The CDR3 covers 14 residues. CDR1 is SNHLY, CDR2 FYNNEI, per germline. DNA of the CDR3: TGTGCCAGCAGTGTAGGACAGGGGGCCTACGAGCAGTACTTC. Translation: CASSVGQGAYEQYF.

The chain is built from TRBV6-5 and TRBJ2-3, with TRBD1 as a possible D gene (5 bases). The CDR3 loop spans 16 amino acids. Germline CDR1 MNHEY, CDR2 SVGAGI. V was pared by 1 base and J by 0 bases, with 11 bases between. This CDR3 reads CASSYFRGSSTDTQYF. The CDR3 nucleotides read TGTGCCAGCAGTTACTTTAGGGGCTCTAGCACAGATACGCAGTATTTT.

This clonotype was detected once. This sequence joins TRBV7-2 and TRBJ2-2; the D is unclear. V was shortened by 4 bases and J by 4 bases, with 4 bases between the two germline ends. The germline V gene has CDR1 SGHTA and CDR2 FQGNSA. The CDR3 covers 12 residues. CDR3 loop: CASSSITGELFF. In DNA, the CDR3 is TGTGCCAGCAGCTCCATCACCGGGGAGCTGTTTTTT.

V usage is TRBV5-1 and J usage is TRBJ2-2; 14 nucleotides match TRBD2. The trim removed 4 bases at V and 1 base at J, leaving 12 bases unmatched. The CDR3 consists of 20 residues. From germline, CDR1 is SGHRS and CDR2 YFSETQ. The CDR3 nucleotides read TGCGCCAGCAGCAGAACCGGGACTAGCGGGAGTTTACTGAACACCGGGGAGCTGTTTTTT. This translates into CASSRTGTSGSLLNTGELFF.

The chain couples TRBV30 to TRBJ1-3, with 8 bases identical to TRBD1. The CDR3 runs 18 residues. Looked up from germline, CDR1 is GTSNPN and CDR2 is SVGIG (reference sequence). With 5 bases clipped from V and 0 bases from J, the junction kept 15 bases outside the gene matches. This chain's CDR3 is CAWGRYRTGPSSGNTIYF. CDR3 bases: TGTGCCTGGGGACGATATCGGACAGGGCCAAGCTCTGGAAACACCATATATTTT.

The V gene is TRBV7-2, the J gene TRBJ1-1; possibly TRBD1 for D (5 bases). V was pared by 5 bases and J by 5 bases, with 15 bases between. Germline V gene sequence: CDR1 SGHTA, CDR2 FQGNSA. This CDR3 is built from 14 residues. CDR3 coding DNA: TGTGCCAGCAGCGCGACAGCCTCGGCAACTGAAGCTTTCTTT. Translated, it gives CASSATASATEAFF.

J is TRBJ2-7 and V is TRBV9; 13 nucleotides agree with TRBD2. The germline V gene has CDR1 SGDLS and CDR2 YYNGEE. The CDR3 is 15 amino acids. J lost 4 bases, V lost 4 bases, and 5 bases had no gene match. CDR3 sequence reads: CASSRRLAGGYEQYF. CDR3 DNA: TGTGCCAGCAGCAGACGACTAGCGGGAGGATACGAGCAGTACTTC.

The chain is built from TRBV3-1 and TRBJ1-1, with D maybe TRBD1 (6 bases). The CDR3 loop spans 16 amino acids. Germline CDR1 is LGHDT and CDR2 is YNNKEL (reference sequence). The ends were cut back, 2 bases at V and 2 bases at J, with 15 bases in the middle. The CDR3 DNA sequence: TGTGCCAGCAGCCAACCCAGGGGTCGGGGAAACACTGAAGCTTTCTTT. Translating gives CASSQPRGRGNTEAFF.

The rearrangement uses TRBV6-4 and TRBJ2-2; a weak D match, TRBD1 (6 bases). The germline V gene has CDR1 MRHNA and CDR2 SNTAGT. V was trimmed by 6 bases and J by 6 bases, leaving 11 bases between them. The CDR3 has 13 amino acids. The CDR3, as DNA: TGTGCCAGCAGGCCACAGGGTTCCGGGGAGCTGTTTTTT. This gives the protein CASRPQGSGELFF.

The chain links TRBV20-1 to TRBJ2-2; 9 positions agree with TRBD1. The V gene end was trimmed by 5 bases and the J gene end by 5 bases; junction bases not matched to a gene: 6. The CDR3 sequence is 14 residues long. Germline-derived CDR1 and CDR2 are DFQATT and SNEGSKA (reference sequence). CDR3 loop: CSAPDRGGTGELFF. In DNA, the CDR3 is TGCAGTGCTCCGGACAGGGGTGGTACCGGGGAGCTGTTTTTT.

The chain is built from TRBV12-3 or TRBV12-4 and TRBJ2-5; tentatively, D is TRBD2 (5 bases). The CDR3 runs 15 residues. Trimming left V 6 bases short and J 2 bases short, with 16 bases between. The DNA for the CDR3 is TGTGCCAGCAGCCAAGCTCGGGGAGCACAAGAGACCCAGTACTTC. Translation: CASSQARGAQETQYF.

The CDR3 loop is CASSQDGPWTQYF. CDR3 in DNA: TGTGCCAGCAGCCAAGATGGGCCGTGGACCCAGTACTTC. The rearrangement joins TRBV3-1 to TRBJ2-5; D is uncertain. Germline V gives CDR1 LGHDT, CDR2 YNNKEL (reference sequence). Trimming removed 0 bases from V and 7 bases from J, with 9 bases in between. The CDR3 covers 13 residues.